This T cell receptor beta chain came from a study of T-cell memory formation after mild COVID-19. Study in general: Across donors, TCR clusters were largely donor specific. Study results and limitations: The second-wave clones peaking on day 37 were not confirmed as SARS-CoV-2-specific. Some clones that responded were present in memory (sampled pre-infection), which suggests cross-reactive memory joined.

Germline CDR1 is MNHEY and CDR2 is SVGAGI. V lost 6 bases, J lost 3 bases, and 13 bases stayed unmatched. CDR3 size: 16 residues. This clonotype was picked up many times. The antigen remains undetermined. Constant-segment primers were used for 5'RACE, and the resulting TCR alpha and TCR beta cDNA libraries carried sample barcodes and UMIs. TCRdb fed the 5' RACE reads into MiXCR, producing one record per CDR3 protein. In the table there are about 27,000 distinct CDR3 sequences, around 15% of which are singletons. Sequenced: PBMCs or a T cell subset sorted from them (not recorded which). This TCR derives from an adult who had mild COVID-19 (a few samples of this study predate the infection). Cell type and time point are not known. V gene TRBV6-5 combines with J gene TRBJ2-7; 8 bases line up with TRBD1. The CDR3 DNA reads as TGTGCCAGCAGGATGGCCGGAGGACAGGGTTTCTACGAGCAGTACTTC. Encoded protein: CASRMAGGQGFYEQYF.